A single sample is the source of the 11 T cell receptor beta chains below, sequenced in a study of preoperative IRX-2 immunotherapy in early breast cancer. Sequencing used immunoSEQ multiplex PCR; TCRdb keeps in-frame clones, though not all of them. The table lists approximately 98,000 clones, roughly 90% of them singletons. Treatment noted: preoperative locoregional IRX-2 cytokine immunotherapy. The specimen was tumor tissue, collected after IRX-2 immunotherapy. These TCRs come from a human donor with breast cancer.

The chain couples TRBV28 to TRBJ2-1; D is unresolved. Germline lookup yields CDR1 MDHEN and CDR2 SYDVKM. The CDR3 has 15 amino acids. V lost 6 bases to trimming and J lost 0 bases, with 12 bases between them. DNA of the CDR3: TGTGCCAGCAGGAGCAGTAGCAGCTCCTACAATGAGCAGTTCTTC. It specifies CASRSSSSSYNEQFF.

The chain recombines TRBV5-1 with TRBJ1-2; 8 bases fit TRBD1. The CDR3 length is 17 residues. Germline assignment: CDR1 SGHRS and CDR2 YFSETQ. V was pared by 2 bases and J by 1 base, with 10 bases of the junction left unmatched. The CDR3 sequence is CASSFSGQGMVNYGYTF. In nucleotides, the CDR3 is TGCGCCAGCAGCTTCTCAGGACAGGGAATGGTTAACTATGGCTACACCTTC. The complete variable domain, with remaining parts taken from reference TRBV5-1 and TRBJ1-2, reads KAGVTQTPRYLIKTRGQQVTLSCSPISGHRSVSWYQQTPGQGLQFLFEYFSETQRNKGNFPGRFSGRQFSNSRSEMNVSTLELGDSALYLCASSFSGQGMVNYGYTFGSGTRLTVV.

The chain is built from TRBV18 and TRBJ2-7; D not resolved. This CDR3 has 14 amino acids. Germline CDR1 is KGHSH and CDR2 is LQKENI. V lost 2 bases, J lost 2 bases, and 10 bases lay in between. The CDR3 DNA sequence: TGTGCCAGCTCACCAGCTGGGCTGGCCTACGAGCAGTACTTC. The encoded protein is CASSPAGLAYEQYF.

Concerning this clone: Other DNA sequences in this sample translate to the same CDR3. The chain has TRBV5-1 and TRBJ2-7; perhaps TRBD1 as D (5 bases). The V end was cut by 3 bases, the J end by 7 bases, with 17 bases between. CDR1 is SGHRS, CDR2 YFSETQ, per germline. This CDR3 spans 14 amino acids. CDR3 region: CASSYGQGLGEQYF. Written as DNA, the CDR3 is TGCGCCAGCAGCTATGGACAAGGGCTAGGAGAGCAGTACTTC.

The chain employs TRBV5-1 and TRBJ1-3; D not certain. The V end was cut by 3 bases, the J end by 4 bases, with 11 bases between. CDR1 is SGHRS, CDR2 YFSETQ, per germline. CDR3 length: 14 residues. This CDR3 reads CASSSSMAGNTIYF. As DNA, the CDR3 is TGCGCCAGCAGCTCTTCTATGGCCGGAAACACCATATATTTT.

This chain joins TRBV19 and TRBJ1-2, with 7 bases that match TRBD1. In germline, CDR1 is LNHDA, CDR2 SQIVND (reference sequence). V dropped 6 bases and J dropped 3; count of bases not matched to a gene: 4. There are 13 residues in the CDR3. In DNA, the CDR3 is TGTGCCAGTAGGCGACAGGGCGACTATGGCTACACCTTC. Translation gives CASRRQGDYGYTF. The whole variable domain, remainder taken from reference TRBV19 and TRBJ1-2, is DGGITQSPKYLFRKEGQNVTLSCEQNLNHDAMYWYRQDPGQGLRLIYYSQIVNDFQKGDIAEGYSVSREKKESFPLTVTSAQKNPTAFYLCASRRQGDYGYTFGSGTRLTVV.

This chain joins TRBV22-1 and TRBJ1-3; the DNA was not used to check the table's D call, TRBD1. TRBV22-1 is a recognized pseudogene. This CDR3 region has 14 residues. The CDR3 nucleotides read TGTGCCAGCAGTTTATCCCAGGGAAGAAACACCATATATTTT. Amino acid sequence: CASSLSQGRNTIYF.

This chain connects TRBV19 to TRBJ1-1, with D tentatively TRBD1 (6 bases). Per the germline V gene, CDR1 is LNHDA and CDR2 is SQIVND (reference sequence). Trimming took 4 bases from V and 1 from J, leaving 16 bases between them. There are 16 residues in the CDR3. CDR3 protein: CASSTAPGQTNTEAFF. CDR3 sequence (DNA): TGTGCCAGTAGTACTGCCCCGGGACAAACGAACACTGAAGCTTTCTTT. Together with reference TRBV19 and TRBJ1-1, the CDR3 gives the full variable domain: DGGITQSPKYLFRKEGQNVTLSCEQNLNHDAMYWYRQDPGQGLRLIYYSQIVNDFQKGDIAEGYSVSREKKESFPLTVTSAQKNPTAFYLCASSTAPGQTNTEAFFGQGTRLTVV.

The rearrangement joins TRBV18 to TRBJ2-1; the match to TRBD1 covers 8 bases. This CDR3 comprises 17 residues. The junction had 8 bases not matched to a gene; V was cut back by 1 base and J by 3 bases. The V gene's germline CDR1 is KGHSH and CDR2 LQKENI. CDR3 coding DNA: TGTGCCAGCTCACCACTTGAGGGCGGGACAGGCTACAATGAGCAGTTCTTC. It yields the protein CASSPLEGGTGYNEQFF.

V is TRBV15 and J is TRBJ1-4; weak D call: TRBD1 (5 bases). Germline V gene lookup returns CDR1 LNHNV and CDR2 YYDKDF (reference sequence). The CDR3 length is 15 residues. V dropped 2 bases and J dropped 6 bases, with 13 bases sitting between them. The CDR3 region has the DNA TGTGCCACCAGCAGAAGTCAGGGATGGGATGAAAAACTGTTTTTT. Translated, it gives CATSRSQGWDEKLFF.

The DNA of the CDR3 is TGTGCCAGTAGTATAGAACGCCCGGGAGGTGGCACAGATACGCAGTATTTT. Protein: CASSIERPGGGTDTQYF. The V and J genes are TRBV19 and TRBJ2-3; 7 bases agree with TRBD2. CDR3 length equals 17 residues. Trimming removed 0 bases from V and 1 base from J; junction bases left unmatched: 7. Germline loops: CDR1 LNHDA, CDR2 SQIVND (reference sequence).